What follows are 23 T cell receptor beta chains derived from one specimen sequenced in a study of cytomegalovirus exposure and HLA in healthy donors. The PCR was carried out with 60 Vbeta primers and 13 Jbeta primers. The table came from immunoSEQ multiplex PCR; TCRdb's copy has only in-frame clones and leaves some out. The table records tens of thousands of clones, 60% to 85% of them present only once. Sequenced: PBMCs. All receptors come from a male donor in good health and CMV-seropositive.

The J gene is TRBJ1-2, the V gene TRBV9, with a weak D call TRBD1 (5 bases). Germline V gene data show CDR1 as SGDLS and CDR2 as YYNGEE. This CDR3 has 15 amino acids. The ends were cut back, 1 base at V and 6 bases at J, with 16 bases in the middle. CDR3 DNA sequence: TGTGCCAGCAGCGTAACTCGAATGCAGGGAAATGGCTACACCTTC. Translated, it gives CASSVTRMQGNGYTF.

CDR3 protein: CASSRTSGTDTQYF. For the CDR3, the DNA is TGTGCCAGCAGCCGTACTAGCGGCACAGATACGCAGTATTTT. This chain links TRBV11-2 with TRBJ2-3; the match to TRBD2 covers 7 bases. Losses at the gene ends were 5 bases for V and 1 base for J; bases not matched to a gene: 3. Germline V gene data show CDR1 as SGHAT and CDR2 as FQNNGV. The CDR3 length is 14 residues.

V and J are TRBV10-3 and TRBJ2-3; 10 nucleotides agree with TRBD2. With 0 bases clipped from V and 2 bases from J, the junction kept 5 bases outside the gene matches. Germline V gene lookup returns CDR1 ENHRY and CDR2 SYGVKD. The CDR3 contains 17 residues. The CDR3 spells CAISESLAGVNTDTQYF. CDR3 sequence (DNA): TGTGCCATCAGTGAGTCCCTAGCGGGAGTTAACACAGATACGCAGTATTTT.

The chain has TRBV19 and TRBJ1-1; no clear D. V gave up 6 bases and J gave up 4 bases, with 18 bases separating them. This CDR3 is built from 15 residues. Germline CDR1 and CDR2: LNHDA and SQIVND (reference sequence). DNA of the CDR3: TGTGCCAGTAGGGCCGAATGGAGGAGAGGCACTGAAGCTTTCTTT. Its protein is CASRAEWRRGTEAFF.

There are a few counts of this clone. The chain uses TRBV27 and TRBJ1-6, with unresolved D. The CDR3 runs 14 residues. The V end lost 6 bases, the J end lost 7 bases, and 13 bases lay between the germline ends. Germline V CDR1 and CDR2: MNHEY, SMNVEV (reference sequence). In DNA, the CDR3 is TGTGCCAGCAGGGTGGCGGCTAGGAATTCACCCCTCCACTTT. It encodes CASRVAARNSPLHF.

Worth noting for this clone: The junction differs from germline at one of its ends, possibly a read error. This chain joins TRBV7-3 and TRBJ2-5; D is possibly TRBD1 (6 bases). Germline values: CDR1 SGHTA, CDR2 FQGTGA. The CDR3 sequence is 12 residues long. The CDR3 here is CASSILNGQSHF. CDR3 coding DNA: TGTGCCAGCAGCATACTGAATGGACAGTCCCACTTC.

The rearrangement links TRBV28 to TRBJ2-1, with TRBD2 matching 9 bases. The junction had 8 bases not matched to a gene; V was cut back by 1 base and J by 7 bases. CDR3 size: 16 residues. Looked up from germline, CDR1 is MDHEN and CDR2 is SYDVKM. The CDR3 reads CASSLYSGTSRNEQFF. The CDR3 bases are TGTGCCAGCAGTTTATACTCCGGGACTAGCAGAAATGAGCAGTTCTTC.

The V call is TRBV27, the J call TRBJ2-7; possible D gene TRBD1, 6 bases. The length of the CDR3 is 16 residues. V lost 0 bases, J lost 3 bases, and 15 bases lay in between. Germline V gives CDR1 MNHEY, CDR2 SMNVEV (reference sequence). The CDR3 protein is CASSLSGARLDYEQYF. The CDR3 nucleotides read TGTGCCAGCAGTTTATCGGGGGCCCGATTAGACTACGAGCAGTACTTC.

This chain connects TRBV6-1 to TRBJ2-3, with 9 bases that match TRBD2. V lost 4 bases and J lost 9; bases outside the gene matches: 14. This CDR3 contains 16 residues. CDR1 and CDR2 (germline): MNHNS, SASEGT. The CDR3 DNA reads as TGTGCCAGCAGTGTTCGCGGGAGGGCTGGTGTTGACACGCAGTATTTT. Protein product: CASSVRGRAGVDTQYF.

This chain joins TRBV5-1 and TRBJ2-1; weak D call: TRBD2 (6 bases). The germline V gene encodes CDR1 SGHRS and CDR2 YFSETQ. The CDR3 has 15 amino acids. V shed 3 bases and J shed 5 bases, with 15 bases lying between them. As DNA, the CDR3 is TGCGCCAGCAGCTGGCTAGCGAGCTTACACAATGAGCAGTTCTTC. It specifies CASSWLASLHNEQFF. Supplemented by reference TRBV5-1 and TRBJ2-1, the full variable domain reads KAGVTQTPRYLIKTRGQQVTLSCSPISGHRSVSWYQQTPGQGLQFLFEYFSETQRNKGNFPGRFSGRQFSNSRSEMNVSTLELGDSALYLCASSWLASLHNEQFFGPGTRLTVL.

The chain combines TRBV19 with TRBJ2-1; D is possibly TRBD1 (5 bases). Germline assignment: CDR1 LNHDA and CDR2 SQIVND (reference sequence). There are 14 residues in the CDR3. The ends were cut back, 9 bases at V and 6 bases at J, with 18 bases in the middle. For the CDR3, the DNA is TGTGCCAGGAGCCCCAGGGTCTTCGGCAATGAGCAGTTCTTC. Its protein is CARSPRVFGNEQFF.

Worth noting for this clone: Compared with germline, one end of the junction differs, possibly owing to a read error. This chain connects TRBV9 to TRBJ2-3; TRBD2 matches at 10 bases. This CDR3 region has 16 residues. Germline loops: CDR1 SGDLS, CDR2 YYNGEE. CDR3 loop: CASGVQAGGPTDTQYF. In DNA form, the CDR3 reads TGTGCCAGCGGCGTCCAAGCGGGGGGGCCAACAGATACGCAGTATTTT.

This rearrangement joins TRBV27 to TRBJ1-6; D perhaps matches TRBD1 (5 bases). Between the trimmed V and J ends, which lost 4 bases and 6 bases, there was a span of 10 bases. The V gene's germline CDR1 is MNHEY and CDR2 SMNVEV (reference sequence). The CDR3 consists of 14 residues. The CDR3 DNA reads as TGTGCCAGCAGTTGGGGCAGCCTTAATTCACCCCTCCACTTT. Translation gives CASSWGSLNSPLHF.

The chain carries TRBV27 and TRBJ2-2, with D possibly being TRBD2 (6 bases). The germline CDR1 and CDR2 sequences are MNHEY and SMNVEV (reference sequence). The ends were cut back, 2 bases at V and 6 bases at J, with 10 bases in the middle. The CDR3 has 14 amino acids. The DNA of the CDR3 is TGTGCCAGCAGTTTAATCGGGAGCCCCGGGGAGCTGTTTTTT. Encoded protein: CASSLIGSPGELFF.

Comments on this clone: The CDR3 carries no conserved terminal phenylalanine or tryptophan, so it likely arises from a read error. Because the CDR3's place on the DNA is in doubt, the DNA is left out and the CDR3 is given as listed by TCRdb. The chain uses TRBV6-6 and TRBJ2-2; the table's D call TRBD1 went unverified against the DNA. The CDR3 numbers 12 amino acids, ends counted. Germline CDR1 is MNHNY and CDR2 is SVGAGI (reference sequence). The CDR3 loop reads CASSYSTGHSKS.

The CDR3 protein is CASSESRRGEETQYF. CDR3 nucleotides: TGCGCCAGCAGTGAGTCGAGGCGGGGGGAAGAGACCCAGTACTTC. The chain employs TRBV10-2 and TRBJ2-5; 8 bases match TRBD2. The germline CDR1 and CDR2 sequences are WSHSY and SAAADI. The CDR3 covers 15 residues. J gave up 3 bases and V 0 bases, and 3 bases lay outside the gene matches.

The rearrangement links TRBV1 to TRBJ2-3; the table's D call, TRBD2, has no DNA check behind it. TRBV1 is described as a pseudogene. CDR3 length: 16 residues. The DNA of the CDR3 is TGCACCAGCAGCCAAGGCCCAGGACTAGCGGGATTTACGCAGTATTTT. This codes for CTSSQGPGLAGFTQYF.

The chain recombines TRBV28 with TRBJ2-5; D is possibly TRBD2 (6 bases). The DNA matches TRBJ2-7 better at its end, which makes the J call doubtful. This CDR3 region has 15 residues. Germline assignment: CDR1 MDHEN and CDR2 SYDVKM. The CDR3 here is CASNSPGLYSYEQYF. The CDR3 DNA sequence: TGTGCCAGCAACTCACCGGGACTTTACTCCTACGAGCAGTACTTC.

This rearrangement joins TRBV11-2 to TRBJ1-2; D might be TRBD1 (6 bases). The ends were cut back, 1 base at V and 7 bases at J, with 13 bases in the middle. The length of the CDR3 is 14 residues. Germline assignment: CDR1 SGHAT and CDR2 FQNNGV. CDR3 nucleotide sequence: TGTGCCAGCAGCTTAGTTCGCACAGGGTGTGGCTACACCTTC. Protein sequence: CASSLVRTGCGYTF.

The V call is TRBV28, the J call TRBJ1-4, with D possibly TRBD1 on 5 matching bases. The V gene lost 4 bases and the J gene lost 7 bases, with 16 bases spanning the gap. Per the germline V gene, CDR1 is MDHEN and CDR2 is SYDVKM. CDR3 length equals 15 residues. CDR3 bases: TGTGCCAGCAGTTCTACTACAGGCCCCCGTGAAAAACTGTTTTTT. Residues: CASSSTTGPREKLFF.

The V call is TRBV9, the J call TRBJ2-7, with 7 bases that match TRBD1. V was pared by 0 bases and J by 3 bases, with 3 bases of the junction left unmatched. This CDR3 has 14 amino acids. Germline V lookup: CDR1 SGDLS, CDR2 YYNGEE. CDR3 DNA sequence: TGTGCCAGCAGCGTAGCTGACAGGGACTACGAGCAGTACTTC. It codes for CASSVADRDYEQYF. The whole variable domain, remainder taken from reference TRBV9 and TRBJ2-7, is DSGVTQTPKHLITATGQRVTLRCSPRSGDLSVYWYQQSLDQGLQFLIQYYNGEERAKGNILERFSAQQFPDLHSELNLSSLELGDSALYFCASSVADRDYEQYFGPGTRLTVT.

The CDR3 protein is CATSRAARGVYEQYF. The CDR3, as DNA: TGTGCCACCAGCAGAGCGGCCCGGGGAGTCTACGAGCAGTACTTC. This chain joins TRBV15 and TRBJ2-5; TRBD2 might be the D (5 bases). The assigned J gene may be wrong: the sequence end matches TRBJ2-7 better. CDR1 LNHNV and CDR2 YYDKDF come from the germline V gene (reference sequence). The CDR3 is 15 residues long.

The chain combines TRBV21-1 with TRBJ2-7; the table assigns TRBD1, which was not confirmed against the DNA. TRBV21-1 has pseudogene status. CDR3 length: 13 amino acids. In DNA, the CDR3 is TGTGCCAAACCGGGACAGGGGGCCTACGAGCAGTACTTC. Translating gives CAKPGQGAYEQYF.